The 9 T cell receptor beta chains listed next were all sequenced from one sample in a study of shared T cell receptors in the human thymus. TCRdb keeps only in-frame clones here, not all; method: immunoSEQ multiplex PCR. The table has about 660,000 clones, more than 75% seen once. The data were also submitted as part of a second study, on human thymus T cells.

Sequences were obtained from thymocytes. The receptors derive from a boy in the first two years of life with a congenital heart defect.

J is TRBJ2-7 and V is TRBV6-5; weak D call: TRBD1 (5 bases). The CDR3 sequence is 16 residues long. CDR1 is MNHEY and CDR2 is SVGAGI in the germline V gene. Trimming removed 0 bases at V and 1 base at J, with 13 bases between. The DNA for the CDR3 is TGTGCCAGCAGTTACTCCCTGGGGCCCGGGTCCTACGAGCAGTACTTC. Its protein product is CASSYSLGPGSYEQYF.

This chain links TRBV28 with TRBJ1-1; the D gene is possibly TRBD1 (6 bases). The CDR3 is 16 residues long. V dropped 6 bases and J dropped 4 bases, with 21 bases sitting between them. Germline CDR1 and CDR2: MDHEN and SYDVKM. The CDR3 loop reads CASSLPPTGLSTEAFF. In DNA form, the CDR3 reads TGTGCCAGCAGCCTCCCCCCGACAGGCCTGAGCACTGAAGCTTTCTTT.

This clone was detected only once. V is TRBV5-4 and J is TRBJ1-6; a weak D match, TRBD1 (6 bases). Germline V gives CDR1 SGHNT, CDR2 YYREEE (reference sequence). V was clipped by 2 bases and J by 12 bases, with 15 bases between them. The CDR3 runs to 14 residues. The CDR3 sequence is CASSLGTPDQPLHF. The CDR3 coding sequence is TGTGCCAGCAGCTTAGGGACACCTGATCAACCCCTCCACTTT. The entire variable domain, with the rest obtained from reference TRBV5-4 and TRBJ1-6, is as follows: ETGVTQSPTHLIKTRGQQVTLRCSSQSGHNTVSWYQQALGQGPQFIFQYYREEENGRGNFPPRFSGLQFPNYSSELNVNALELDDSALYLCASSLGTPDQPLHFGNGTRLTVT.

Written as DNA, the CDR3 is TGTGCCAGCAGTACAGGGACAGACCCGACCTACGAGCAGTACTTC. As protein: CASSTGTDPTYEQYF. J is TRBJ2-7 and V is TRBV6-5, with TRBD1 matching over 7 bases. Unmatched junction bases numbered 9, after V lost 5 bases and J lost 2 bases. This CDR3 is built from 15 residues. From germline, CDR1 is MNHEY and CDR2 SVGAGI.

The chain combines TRBV2 with TRBJ2-1; 7 bases are a match to TRBD2. The ends lost 2 bases at V and 4 bases at J; junction bases unmatched: 14. The CDR3 extends over 18 amino acids. Germline assignment: CDR1 SNHLY and CDR2 FYNNEI. The CDR3 coding sequence is TGTGCCAGCAGTGAAAACGTGGGAGGGCCGGGGTTGTACAATGAGCAGTTCTTC. It encodes CASSENVGGPGLYNEQFF.

The CDR3 coding sequence is TGTGCCAGCAGCTTACCATGGACAGGATGGGGGATGAACACTGAAGCTTTCTTT. Its protein is CASSLPWTGWGMNTEAFF. V and J are TRBV7-9 and TRBJ1-1; 7 nucleotides agree with TRBD1. The germline V gene has CDR1 SEHNR and CDR2 FQNEAQ (reference sequence). The CDR3 is 18 residues long. Trimming cost V 2 bases and J 0 bases; bases outside gene matches: 12. Full variable domain (missing parts from reference TRBV7-9 and TRBJ1-1): DTGVSQNPRHKITKRGQNVTFRCDPISEHNRLYWYRQTLGQGPEFLTYFQNEAQLEKSRLLSDRFSAERPKGSFSTLEIQRTEQGDSAMYLCASSLPWTGWGMNTEAFFGQGTRLTVV.

A few counts support this clone. This chain links TRBV25-1 with TRBJ2-2; tentatively, D is TRBD2 (6 bases). CDR3 length: 15 amino acids. Trimming pared 5 bases from V and 2 bases from J, leaving 12 bases between. CDR1 and CDR2 from the germline V gene are MGHDK and SYGVNS. CDR3 sequence: CASSLRTTNTGELFF. In DNA, the CDR3 is TGTGCCAGCAGTTTGCGGACTACCAACACCGGGGAGCTGTTTTTT.

The chain combines TRBV6-4 with TRBJ2-7; TRBD1 matches at 7 bases. V was clipped by 6 bases and J by 0 bases; unmatched bases: 5. CDR3 length equals 14 residues. Germline assignment: CDR1 MRHNA and CDR2 SNTAGT. The DNA for the CDR3 is TGTGCCAGCAGGGTTCGGACAGGCTCCTACGAGCAGTACTTC. The encoded protein is CASRVRTGSYEQYF.

The chain links TRBV5-5 to TRBJ2-6; 8 bases are shared with TRBD1. Germline CDR1 and CDR2: SGHKS and YYEKEE (reference sequence). V lost 4 bases and J lost 4; bases outside the gene matches: 13. The CDR3 length is 18 residues. The CDR3 nucleotides are TGTGCCAGCAGCCGAGAGGACAGGGAAGGCCCCGGGGCCAACGTCCTGACTTTC. This sequence encodes CASSREDREGPGANVLTF.